What follows are 11 T cell receptor beta chains derived from one specimen sequenced in a study of T cell changes during pregnancy in multiple sclerosis (dated by TCRdb to about 2019). The method was the immunoSEQ multiplex PCR assay. TCRdb's version of the immuneACCESS table is confined to in-frame rearrangements and falls short of the full clone set. An unresolved V gene accounts for under half of the shortfall where checked; the remainder is of unknown origin. The sample table holds more than 85,000 clones, of which about 94% were seen once. The ten largest clones represent approximately 1% of the sample. The sequences come from peripheral blood, collected before pregnancy. These receptors were collected from a female donor with multiple sclerosis, enrolled in a pregnancy study.

This clone was picked up one time. The chain carries TRBV5-1 and TRBJ2-2; 11 bases map to TRBD2. Germline values: CDR1 SGHRS, CDR2 YFSETQ. CDR3 length: 15 amino acids. The junction had 4 bases not matched to a gene; V was cut back by 2 bases and J by 7 bases. CDR3 sequence: CASSLLAGDFGELFF. The CDR3 DNA reads TGCGCCAGCAGCTTACTAGCGGGAGATTTCGGGGAGCTGTTTTTT.

The gene calls are TRBV25-1 and TRBJ2-5; 8 positions match TRBD2. The CDR3 totals 13 residues. Germline CDR1 is MGHDK and CDR2 is SYGVNS. J was trimmed by 4 bases and V by 2 bases; bases with no gene match: 0. CDR3 amino acids: CASSELAGETQYF. The CDR3 DNA reads TGTGCCAGCAGTGAACTAGCGGGAGAGACCCAGTACTTC.

The chain has TRBV5-4 and TRBJ1-5; 8 nucleotides match TRBD1. Germline V lookup: CDR1 SGHNT, CDR2 YYREEE (reference sequence). V lost 0 bases and J lost 6; bases outside the gene matches: 2. The CDR3 runs 14 residues. The CDR3 loop is CASSLDRGSQPQHF. The CDR3 DNA is TGTGCCAGCAGCTTGGACAGGGGGAGTCAGCCCCAGCATTTT. The full variable domain, with the rest looked up from reference TRBV5-4 and TRBJ1-5, is ETGVTQSPTHLIKTRGQQVTLRCSSQSGHNTVSWYQQALGQGPQFIFQYYREEENGRGNFPPRFSGLQFPNYSSELNVNALELDDSALYLCASSLDRGSQPQHFGDGTRLSIL.

In this sample, this clone turned up once. V and J are TRBV5-6 and TRBJ2-1; 9 nucleotides match TRBD2. CDR3 length: 14 amino acids. Germline lookup yields CDR1 SGHDT and CDR2 YYEEEE. V lost 2 bases, J lost 12 bases, and 9 bases stayed unmatched. CDR3 sequence: CASSFLAGKVGQFF. The CDR3, as DNA: TGTGCCAGCAGCTTTCTAGCGGGAAAAGTAGGGCAGTTCTTC.

The chain employs TRBV7-2 and TRBJ2-7; D perhaps matches TRBD1 (5 bases). The germline V gene has CDR1 SGHTA and CDR2 FQGNSA. V gave up 2 bases and J gave up 6 bases, with 11 bases separating them. The CDR3 length is 13 residues. The CDR3 sequence is CASSLRAGPEQYF. CDR3 DNA sequence: TGTGCCAGCAGCTTACGGGCAGGGCCCGAGCAGTACTTC.

The chain combines TRBV21-1 with TRBJ2-2; TRBD1 was called by the table and not checked on the DNA. TRBV21-1 is a pseudogene locus. CDR3 length: 15 amino acids. Written as DNA, the CDR3 is TGTGCCAGCACCCAAGCGGACAGGGGACCCGGGGAGCTGTTTTTT. Its translation: CASTQADRGPGELFF.

This rearrangement joins TRBV7-2 to TRBJ1-3, with 7 bases lining up with TRBD1. Germline V gene sequence: CDR1 SGHTA, CDR2 FQGNSA. The length of the CDR3 is 14 residues. The trim removed 5 bases at V and 7 bases at J, leaving 8 bases unmatched. The CDR3 nucleotides are TGTGCCAGCAGCCCAGGGGACAGTGGGAACACCATATATTTT. Encoded protein: CASSPGDSGNTIYF.

In this sample, this clone turned up once. The chain joins TRBV19 to TRBJ2-3; TRBD2 matches 11 bases. The CDR3 spans 16 residues. Germline V gene data show CDR1 as LNHDA and CDR2 as SQIVND (reference sequence). J lost 2 bases, V lost 5 bases, and 6 bases had no gene match. The CDR3 DNA reads as TGTGCCAGTAGTCCTCGACTAGCGGGGTACACAGATACGCAGTATTTT. Translation: CASSPRLAGYTDTQYF.

This rearrangement joins TRBV9 to TRBJ2-2, with D possibly matching TRBD1 (6 bases). Germline CDR1 SGDLS, CDR2 YYNGEE. The length of the CDR3 is 16 residues. Between the trimmed V and J ends, which lost 2 bases and 0 bases, there was a span of 11 bases. CDR3 sequence: CASSVPQGPNTGELFF. In DNA, the CDR3 is TGTGCCAGCAGCGTGCCACAGGGACCGAACACCGGGGAGCTGTTTTTT.

The V gene is TRBV27, the J gene TRBJ2-7; 8 nucleotides line up with TRBD1. Losses at the gene ends were 0 bases for V and 4 bases for J; bases not matched to a gene: 2. This CDR3 spans 14 amino acids. Germline V lookup: CDR1 MNHEY, CDR2 SMNVEV (reference sequence). CDR3 nucleotides: TGTGCCAGCAGTTTATCGCAGGGGGCTTACGAGCAGTACTTC. Its protein product is CASSLSQGAYEQYF.

J is TRBJ2-1 and V is TRBV12-5; unclear D gene. Germline CDR1 LGHNT, CDR2 FRNRAP. The V end lost 5 bases, the J end lost 4 bases, and 3 bases lay between the germline ends. This CDR3 comprises 11 residues. The CDR3 region has the DNA TGTGCTAGTGGTCAGTACAATGAGCAGTTCTTC. Protein sequence: CASGQYNEQFF.